This T cell receptor beta chain was identified in a study of blood T cell repertoires in COVID-19. Some clones are missing from TCRdb's copy, which holds only in-frame ones; the method was immunoSEQ multiplex PCR. Among around 270,000 clones listed, roughly 86% were seen once. The CDR3 runs to 14 residues. CDR1 and CDR2 (germline): LGHNA, YSLEER. Trimming stripped 5 bases from V and 2 bases from J, with 13 bases between. This chain connects TRBV4-3 to TRBJ2-7; D possibly corresponds to TRBD2 (5 bases). The TCR originated in a man between 35 and 55 years old who had recovered from COVID-19. The specimen was peripheral blood. CDR3: CASSFRRGPYEQYF. The CDR3 DNA follows: TGCGCCAGCAGCTTCCGCCGAGGGCCCTACGAGCAGTACTTC.